A selection of T cell receptor beta chains follows, all from one sample in a study of T-cell reconstitution after alpha-beta-depleted transplantation in children. TCRdb processed the PCR reads anew with MiXCR; each CDR3 protein has one entry. Found here are 360,000 or so distinct CDR3 sequences, 20% of them singletons; the top ten hold around 4%. Source: PBMCs from the stem cell graft donor, taken from the stem cell graft. These receptors all come from a human donor who donated a stem cell graft to a child with acute myeloid leukemia. Each CDR3 is given with its conserved first and last residue. The order of the fields is J gene, clone size, D gene, V gene, CDR3 protein, CDR3 DNA. D genes are given only for firm matches. Only part of the rows carry a size: once, few, many, or a class if the clone is expanded.

j_call: TRBJ2-7
clone_size: few
d_call: .
v_call: TRBV12-3/TRBV12-4
cdr3_aa: CASAIHSYEQYF
cdr3_nt: TGTGCCTCGGCTATCCACTCCTACGAGCAGTACTTC

j_call: TRBJ2-7
clone_size: many
d_call: .
v_call: TRBV5-1
cdr3_aa: CASSYGQYEQYF
cdr3_nt: TGCGCCAGCAGCTATGGACAGTACGAGCAGTACTTC

j_call: TRBJ2-1
clone_size: few
d_call: .
v_call: TRBV20-1
cdr3_aa: CSGEGGSSYNEQFF
cdr3_nt: TGCAGTGGAGAGGGGGGAAGCTCCTACAATGAGCAGTTCTTC

j_call: TRBJ2-7
clone_size: .
d_call: TRBD1
v_call: TRBV12-3/TRBV12-4
cdr3_aa: CASRPKDRVGYEQYF
cdr3_nt: TGTGCCAGCAGACCGAAAGACAGGGTGGGTTACGAGCAGTACTTC

j_call: TRBJ2-2
clone_size: few
d_call: TRBD1
v_call: TRBV7-9
cdr3_aa: CASSLVGTGDTGELFF
cdr3_nt: TGTGCCAGCAGCCTCGTTGGGACAGGGGACACCGGGGAGCTGTTTTTT

j_call: TRBJ2-7
clone_size: .
d_call: TRBD2
v_call: TRBV25-1
cdr3_aa: CASSESERDYEQYF
cdr3_nt: TGTGCCAGCAGTGAATCGGAGCGGGACTACGAGCAGTACTTC

j_call: TRBJ1-4
clone_size: .
d_call: TRBD1
v_call: TRBV2
cdr3_aa: CASGSDRGKLFF
cdr3_nt: TGTGCCAGCGGATCGGACAGGGGAAAACTGTTTTTT

j_call: TRBJ1-1
clone_size: many
d_call: .
v_call: TRBV6-5
cdr3_aa: CASSTGTLNTEAFF
cdr3_nt: TGTGCCAGCAGCACAGGGACTCTGAACACTGAAGCTTTCTTT

j_call: TRBJ2-1
clone_size: many
d_call: .
v_call: TRBV24-1
cdr3_aa: CATSDPHRDPYNEQFF
cdr3_nt: TGTGCCACCAGTGATCCACACAGGGACCCCTACAATGAGCAGTTCTTC

j_call: TRBJ2-5
clone_size: .
d_call: .
v_call: TRBV28
cdr3_aa: CASSSTGVQETQYF
cdr3_nt: TGTGCCAGCAGTTCGACTGGGGTCCAAGAGACCCAGTACTTC

j_call: TRBJ2-7
clone_size: .
d_call: .
v_call: TRBV27
cdr3_aa: CASSFQALSSYEQYF
cdr3_nt: TGTGCCAGCAGTTTTCAAGCCCTGAGCTCCTACGAGCAGTACTTC

j_call: TRBJ1-4
clone_size: many
d_call: TRBD1
v_call: TRBV29-1
cdr3_aa: CSVQGARGEKLFF
cdr3_nt: TGCAGCGTCCAGGGGGCGAGGGGTGAAAAACTGTTTTTT

j_call: TRBJ2-1
clone_size: .
d_call: TRBD1
v_call: TRBV5-1
cdr3_aa: CASSSQGVRTYNEQFF
cdr3_nt: TGCGCCAGCAGCTCACAGGGGGTGCGGACCTACAATGAGCAGTTCTTC

j_call: TRBJ2-7
clone_size: .
d_call: TRBD2
v_call: TRBV27
cdr3_aa: CASSPLAGGLSYEQYF
cdr3_nt: TGTGCCAGCAGTCCACTAGCGGGAGGCCTCTCCTACGAGCAGTACTTC

j_call: TRBJ1-1
clone_size: .
d_call: .
v_call: TRBV28
cdr3_aa: CASHLQANTEAFF
cdr3_nt: TGTGCCAGTCACCTACAGGCGAACACTGAAGCTTTCTTT

j_call: TRBJ2-1
clone_size: .
d_call: .
v_call: TRBV11-2
cdr3_aa: CASSRGPGRISNEQFF
cdr3_nt: TGTGCCAGCAGCCGAGGGCCAGGGAGGATCTCCAATGAGCAGTTCTTC

j_call: TRBJ2-4
clone_size: .
d_call: .
v_call: TRBV24-1
cdr3_aa: CATSYLGWDIQYF
cdr3_nt: TGTGCCACCAGTTATCTGGGTTGGGACATTCAGTACTTC

j_call: TRBJ2-1
clone_size: .
d_call: .
v_call: TRBV29-1
cdr3_aa: CSVEWRNEQFF
cdr3_nt: TGCAGCGTTGAATGGCGAAACGAGCAGTTCTTC

j_call: TRBJ1-1
clone_size: few
d_call: .
v_call: TRBV29-1
cdr3_aa: CSVDRAGPMNTEAFF
cdr3_nt: TGCAGCGTTGATCGGGCAGGGCCAATGAACACTGAAGCTTTCTTT

j_call: TRBJ1-1
clone_size: few
d_call: TRBD1
v_call: TRBV20-1
cdr3_aa: CSAREKSRQGWGTEAFF
cdr3_nt: TGCAGTGCTAGAGAAAAGAGTCGACAGGGCTGGGGAACTGAAGCTTTCTTT

j_call: TRBJ2-7
clone_size: few
d_call: TRBD2
v_call: TRBV7-2
cdr3_aa: CASSFATSGTYEQYF
cdr3_nt: TGTGCCAGCAGCTTTGCGACTAGCGGGACCTACGAGCAGTACTTC

j_call: TRBJ2-3
clone_size: few
d_call: .
v_call: TRBV29-1
cdr3_aa: CSVWISTDTQYF
cdr3_nt: TGCAGCGTTTGGATTAGCACAGATACGCAGTATTTT

j_call: TRBJ2-5
clone_size: .
d_call: .
v_call: TRBV12-3/TRBV12-4
cdr3_aa: CASSLAPPARPLRETQYF
cdr3_nt: TGTGCCAGCAGTTTAGCGCCCCCGGCGAGGCCGCTCCGGGAGACCCAGTACTTC

j_call: TRBJ2-2
clone_size: many
d_call: .
v_call: TRBV20-1
cdr3_aa: CSARGGLAVYTGELFF
cdr3_nt: TGCAGTGCTAGGGGGGGGCTAGCGGTTTACACCGGGGAGCTGTTTTTT

j_call: TRBJ2-1
clone_size: .
d_call: .
v_call: TRBV3-1
cdr3_aa: CASSYSSSLLSYNEQFF
cdr3_nt: TGTGCCAGCAGCTATTCCTCTAGCCTCCTCTCCTACAATGAGCAGTTCTTC

j_call: TRBJ1-4
clone_size: .
d_call: .
v_call: TRBV12-3/TRBV12-4
cdr3_aa: CASSPAGEKLFF
cdr3_nt: TGTGCCAGCAGTCCCGCGGGTGAAAAACTGTTTTTT

j_call: TRBJ2-7
clone_size: many
d_call: TRBD2
v_call: TRBV29-1
cdr3_aa: CSYRLAGAHEQYF
cdr3_nt: TGCAGCTACCGACTAGCGGGAGCCCACGAGCAGTACTTC

j_call: TRBJ1-1
clone_size: few
d_call: TRBD1
v_call: TRBV2
cdr3_aa: CARDRGLRGRGTEAFF
cdr3_nt: TGTGCCAGAGACAGGGGGCTGAGAGGAAGAGGAACTGAAGCTTTCTTT

j_call: TRBJ2-1
clone_size: many
d_call: .
v_call: TRBV20-1
cdr3_aa: CSVVGGPYNEQFF
cdr3_nt: TGCAGTGTGGTGGGTGGCCCCTACAATGAGCAGTTCTTC

j_call: TRBJ2-7
clone_size: few
d_call: .
v_call: TRBV6-1
cdr3_aa: CASQRGETYEQYF
cdr3_nt: TGTGCCAGCCAAAGGGGGGAAACCTACGAGCAGTACTTC

j_call: TRBJ2-3
clone_size: many
d_call: TRBD1
v_call: TRBV29-1
cdr3_aa: CSVGQGMSTDTQYF
cdr3_nt: TGCAGCGTGGGACAGGGGATGAGCACAGATACGCAGTATTTT

j_call: TRBJ2-1
clone_size: .
d_call: .
v_call: TRBV29-1
cdr3_aa: CSVEDERAAPSVEQFF
cdr3_nt: TGCAGCGTTGAAGATGAAAGGGCCGCCCCCTCGGTGGAGCAGTTCTTC

j_call: TRBJ2-7
clone_size: .
d_call: TRBD2
v_call: TRBV29-1
cdr3_aa: CSVAPSKTSGRREQYF
cdr3_nt: TGCAGCGTAGCCCCATCCAAGACTAGCGGGAGGAGAGAGCAGTACTTC

j_call: TRBJ2-5
clone_size: .
d_call: .
v_call: TRBV11-2
cdr3_aa: CASSLDSWGLGETQYF
cdr3_nt: TGTGCCAGCAGCTTAGATTCTTGGGGTTTAGGTGAGACCCAGTACTTC

j_call: TRBJ2-7
clone_size: .
d_call: TRBD1
v_call: TRBV3-1
cdr3_aa: CASSGTGYIHEQYF
cdr3_nt: TGTGCCAGCAGCGGGACAGGTTATATTCACGAGCAGTACTTC

j_call: TRBJ2-2
clone_size: few
d_call: .
v_call: TRBV12-3/TRBV12-4
cdr3_aa: CASSPKRVVLTTSNTGELFF
cdr3_nt: TGTGCCAGCAGTCCGAAGAGGGTGGTCTTGACTACGTCGAACACCGGGGAGCTGTTTTTT

j_call: TRBJ1-4
clone_size: few
d_call: TRBD1
v_call: TRBV25-1
cdr3_aa: CASSSPLGQGATTNEKLFF
cdr3_nt: TGTGCCAGCTCCAGCCCCTTAGGACAGGGGGCAACAACTAATGAAAAACTGTTTTTT

j_call: TRBJ2-3
clone_size: few
d_call: .
v_call: TRBV20-1
cdr3_aa: CSARIPESTDTQYF
cdr3_nt: TGCAGTGCTAGAATCCCAGAGAGCACAGATACGCAGTATTTT

j_call: TRBJ2-3
clone_size: .
d_call: .
v_call: TRBV3-1
cdr3_aa: CASTELGEGDTQYF
cdr3_nt: TGTGCCAGTACAGAACTGGGCGAAGGAGATACGCAGTATTTT

j_call: TRBJ2-7
clone_size: .
d_call: .
v_call: TRBV27
cdr3_aa: CASSFNGAEQYF
cdr3_nt: TGTGCCAGCAGTTTTAACGGGGCCGAGCAGTACTTC

j_call: TRBJ2-1
clone_size: .
d_call: TRBD2
v_call: TRBV2
cdr3_aa: CASNPYAGVDNEQFF
cdr3_nt: TGTGCCAGCAACCCGTACGCGGGAGTTGACAATGAGCAGTTCTTC